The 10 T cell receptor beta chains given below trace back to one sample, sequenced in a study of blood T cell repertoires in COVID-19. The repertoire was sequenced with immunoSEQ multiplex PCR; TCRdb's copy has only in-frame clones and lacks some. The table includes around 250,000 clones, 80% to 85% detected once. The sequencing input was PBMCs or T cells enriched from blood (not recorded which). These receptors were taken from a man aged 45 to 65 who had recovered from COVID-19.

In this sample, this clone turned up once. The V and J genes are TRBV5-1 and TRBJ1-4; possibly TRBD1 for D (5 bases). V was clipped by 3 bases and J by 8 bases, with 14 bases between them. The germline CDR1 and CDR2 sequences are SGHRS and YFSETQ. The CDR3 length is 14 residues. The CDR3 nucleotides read TGCGCCAGCAGCTGGCAGGGCCTCACCGAAAAACTGTTTTTT. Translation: CASSWQGLTEKLFF.

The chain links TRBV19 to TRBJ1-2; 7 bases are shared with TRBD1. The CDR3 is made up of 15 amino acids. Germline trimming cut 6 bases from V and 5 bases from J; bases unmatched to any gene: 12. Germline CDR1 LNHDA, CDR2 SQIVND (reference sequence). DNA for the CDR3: TGTGCCAGTAGAAACCCGGGACAGCTGATGTATGGCTACACCTTC. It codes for CASRNPGQLMYGYTF.

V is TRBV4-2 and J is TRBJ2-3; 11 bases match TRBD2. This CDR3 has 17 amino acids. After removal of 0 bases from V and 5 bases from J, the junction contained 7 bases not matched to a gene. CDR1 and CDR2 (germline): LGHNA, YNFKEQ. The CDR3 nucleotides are TGTGCCAGCAGCCAAGATCTTCGTAGCGGGGGGGTAGATACGCAGTATTTT. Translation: CASSQDLRSGGVDTQYF.

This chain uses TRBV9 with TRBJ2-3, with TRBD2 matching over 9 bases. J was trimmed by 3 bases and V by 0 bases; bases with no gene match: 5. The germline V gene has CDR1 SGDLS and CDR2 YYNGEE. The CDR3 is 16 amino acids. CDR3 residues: CASSVGLAGRTDTQYF. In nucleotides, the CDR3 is TGTGCCAGCAGCGTAGGCCTAGCGGGACGTACAGATACGCAGTATTTT.

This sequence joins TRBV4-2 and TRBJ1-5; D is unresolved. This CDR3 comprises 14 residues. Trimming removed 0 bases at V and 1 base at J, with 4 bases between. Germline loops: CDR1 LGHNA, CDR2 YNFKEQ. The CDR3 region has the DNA TGTGCCAGCAGCCAAGAGAGCAGCAATCAGCCCCAGCATTTT. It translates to CASSQESSNQPQHF.

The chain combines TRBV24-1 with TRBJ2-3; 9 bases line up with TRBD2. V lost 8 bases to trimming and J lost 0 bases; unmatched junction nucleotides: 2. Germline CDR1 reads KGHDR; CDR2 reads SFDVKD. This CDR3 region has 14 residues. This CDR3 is CATKGTSSTDTQYF. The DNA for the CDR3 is TGTGCCACCAAGGGGACTAGCAGCACAGATACGCAGTATTTT.

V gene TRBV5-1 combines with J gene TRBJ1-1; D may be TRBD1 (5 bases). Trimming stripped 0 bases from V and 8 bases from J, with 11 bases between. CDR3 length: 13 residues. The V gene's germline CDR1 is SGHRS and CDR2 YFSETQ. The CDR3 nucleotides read TGCGCCAGCAGCTTGGGACAGACACAAGAAGCTTTCTTT. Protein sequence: CASSLGQTQEAFF.

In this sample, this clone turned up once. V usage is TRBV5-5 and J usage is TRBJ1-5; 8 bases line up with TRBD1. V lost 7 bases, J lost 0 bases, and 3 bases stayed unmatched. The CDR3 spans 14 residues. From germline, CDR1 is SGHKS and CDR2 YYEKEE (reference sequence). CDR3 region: CASGTGGSNQPQHF. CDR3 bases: TGTGCCAGCGGAACAGGGGGTAGCAATCAGCCCCAGCATTTT.

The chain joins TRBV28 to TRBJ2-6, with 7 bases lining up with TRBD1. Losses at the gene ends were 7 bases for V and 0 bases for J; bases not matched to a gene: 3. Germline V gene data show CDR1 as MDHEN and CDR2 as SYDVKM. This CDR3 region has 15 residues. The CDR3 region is CASTQGDSGANVLTF. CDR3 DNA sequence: TGTGCCAGCACCCAGGGGGACTCTGGGGCCAACGTCCTGACTTTC.

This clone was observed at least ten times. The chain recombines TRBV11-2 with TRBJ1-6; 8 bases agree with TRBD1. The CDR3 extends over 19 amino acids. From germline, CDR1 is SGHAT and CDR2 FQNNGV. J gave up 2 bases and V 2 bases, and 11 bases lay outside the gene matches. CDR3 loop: CASSLRLQGESTYNSPLHF. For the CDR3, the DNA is TGTGCCAGCAGCTTAAGGTTACAGGGGGAAAGCACCTATAATTCACCCCTCCACTTT.